This section outlines one TCR beta chain sequence together with its context. The CDR3 extends over 14 amino acids. Losses at the gene ends were 1 base for V and 5 bases for J; bases not matched to a gene: 3. The germline V gene has CDR1 SGHKS and CDR2 YYEKEE (reference sequence). The sample originates from a study of T cell changes during pregnancy in multiple sclerosis. This table comes from immunoSEQ multiplex PCR, and its TCRdb copy is limited to in-frame clones, with some not included. Of roughly 100,000 clones in the sample, 85% to 95% were seen once. The TCR originated in a female donor with multiple sclerosis, enrolled in a pregnancy study. The sample was peripheral blood, taken after pregnancy. The chain is built from TRBV5-5 and TRBJ1-2, with 9 bases identical to TRBD1. CDR3 nucleotides: TGTGCCAGCAGCTTGCGGACAGGGGATTATGGCTACACCTTC. This sequence encodes CASSLRTGDYGYTF.